This T cell receptor beta chain was recovered during a study of cytomegalovirus exposure and HLA in healthy donors. Findings of the study overall: Reportedly, diagnosis of cytomegalovirus status by the classifier showed high specificity and sensitivity. Most TCR sequences showed up rarely, but some public TCRs showed up in many donors.

The protocol was immunoSEQ multiplex PCR, while the TCRdb copy is restricted to in-frame clones and leaves out a portion. The sample yields tens of thousands of clones, roughly 93% seen once. The donors were members of the validation cohort, which comprised 120 subjects and was separate from the first cohort of some 680 subjects. Of note for this clone: What it recognizes is unknown.

The germline gives CDR1 LGHNA, CDR2 YNFKEQ. V dropped 1 base and J dropped 0; count of bases not matched to a gene: 2. This CDR3 region has 16 residues. The chain has TRBV4-2 and TRBJ2-2; 7 bases align to TRBD2. The sequenced material came from PBMCs. The sequence derives from a man aged 25 to 45 in good health and CMV-seronegative. The CDR3 nucleotides are TGTGCCAGCAGCCAAGGAGGGACTACGAACACCGGGGAGCTGTTTTTT. Its protein is CASSQGGTTNTGELFF.